The clone carrying this TCR beta chain showed up just a few times. No antigen is known for it. The CDR3 sequence is 18 residues long. With 3 bases removed from V and 4 bases from J, the gap between germline ends came to 19 bases. Germline V gene data show CDR1 as KGHSH and CDR2 as LQKENI. These data are taken from a study of T cells in Graves' hyperthyroidism and ophthalmopathy. General study findings and limits: Through a model of 13 V-J features, ophthalmopathy was separated from stable hyperthyroidism.

Using RNA transcripts as the source, TCR beta CDR3 regions were amplified. HTBI primers were the set used in a first-round RT-PCR of the TCR CDR3. TCRdb fed the multiplex PCR reads into MiXCR, producing one record per CDR3 protein. Counted here are around 380,000 distinct CDR3 sequences, roughly 12% occurring once; the ten biggest clones make up about 20%. The sample was blood. The receptor's source is a man aged 30-40 years with Graves' hyperthyroidism that later progressed to Graves' ophthalmopathy. This sequence joins TRBV18 and TRBJ2-6; D is possibly TRBD1 or TRBD2 (5 bases each). The CDR3 DNA reads TGTGCCAGCTCACCCACGACACGGGGCGCAACGGGGGCCAACGTCCTGACTTTC. This sequence encodes CASSPTTRGATGANVLTF.